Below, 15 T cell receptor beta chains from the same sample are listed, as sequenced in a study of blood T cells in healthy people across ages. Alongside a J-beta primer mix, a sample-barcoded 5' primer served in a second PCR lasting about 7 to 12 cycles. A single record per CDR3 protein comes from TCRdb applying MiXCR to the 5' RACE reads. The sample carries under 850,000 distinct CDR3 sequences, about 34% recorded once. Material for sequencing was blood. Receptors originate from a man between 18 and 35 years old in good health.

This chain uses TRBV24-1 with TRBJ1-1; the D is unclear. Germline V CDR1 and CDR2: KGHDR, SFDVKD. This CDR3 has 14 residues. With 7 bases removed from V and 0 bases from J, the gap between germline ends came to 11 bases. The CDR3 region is CATSNSDMNTEAFF. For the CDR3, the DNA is TGTGCCACCAGCAACAGTGACATGAACACTGAAGCTTTCTTT.

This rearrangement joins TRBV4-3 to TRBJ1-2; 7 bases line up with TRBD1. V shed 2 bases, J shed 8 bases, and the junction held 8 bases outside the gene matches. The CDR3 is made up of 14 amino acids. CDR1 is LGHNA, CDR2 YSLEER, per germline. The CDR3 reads CASSQPGTAAGYTF. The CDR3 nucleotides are TGCGCCAGCAGCCAACCCGGGACAGCTGCGGGCTACACCTTC.

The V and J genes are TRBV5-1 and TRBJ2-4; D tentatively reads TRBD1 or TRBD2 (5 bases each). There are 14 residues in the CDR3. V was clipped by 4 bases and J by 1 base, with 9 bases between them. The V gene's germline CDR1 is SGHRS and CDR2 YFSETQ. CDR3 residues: CASSVGEAKNIQYF. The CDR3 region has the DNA TGCGCCAGCAGCGTGGGGGAGGCCAAAAACATTCAGTACTTC.

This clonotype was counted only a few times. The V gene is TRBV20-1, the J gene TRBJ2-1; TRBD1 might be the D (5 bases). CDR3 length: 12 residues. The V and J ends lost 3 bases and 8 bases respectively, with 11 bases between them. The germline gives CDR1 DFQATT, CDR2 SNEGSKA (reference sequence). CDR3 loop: CSARAGHDEQFF. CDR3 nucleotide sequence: TGCAGTGCTAGGGCAGGGCACGATGAGCAGTTCTTC.

The CDR3 here is CASSVQEKAEQFF. Written as DNA, the CDR3 is TGTGCCAGCAGCGTACAGGAAAAGGCAGAGCAGTTCTTC. V usage is TRBV9 and J usage is TRBJ2-1; D is uncertain. CDR1 and CDR2 (germline): SGDLS, YYNGEE. The germline V and J ends were trimmed by 1 base and 10 bases, with 12 bases remaining between them. The CDR3 contains 13 residues. Looking up the rest from reference TRBV9 and TRBJ2-1 gives the full variable domain: DSGVTQTPKHLITATGQRVTLRCSPRSGDLSVYWYQQSLDQGLQFLIQYYNGEERAKGNILERFSAQQFPDLHSELNLSSLELGDSALYFCASSVQEKAEQFFGPGTRLTVL.

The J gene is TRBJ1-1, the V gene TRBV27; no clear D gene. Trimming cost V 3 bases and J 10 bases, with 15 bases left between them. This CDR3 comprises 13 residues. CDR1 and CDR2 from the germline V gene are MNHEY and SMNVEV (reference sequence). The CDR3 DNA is TGTGCCAGCAGTTTGGTGGAGGGTTCAGGAGCTTTCTTT. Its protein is CASSLVEGSGAFF.

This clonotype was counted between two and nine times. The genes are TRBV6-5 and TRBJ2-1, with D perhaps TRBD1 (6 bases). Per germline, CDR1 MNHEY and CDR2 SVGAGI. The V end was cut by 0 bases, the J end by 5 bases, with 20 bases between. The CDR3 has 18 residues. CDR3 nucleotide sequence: TGTGCCAGCAGTTACTCGCAGGGGCCGTTCTCTGTGGACAATGAGCAGTTCTTC. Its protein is CASSYSQGPFSVDNEQFF.

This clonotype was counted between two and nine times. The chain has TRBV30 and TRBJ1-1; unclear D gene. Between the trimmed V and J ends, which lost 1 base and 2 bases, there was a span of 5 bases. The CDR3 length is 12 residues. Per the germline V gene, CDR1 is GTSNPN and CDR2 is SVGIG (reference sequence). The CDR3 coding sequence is TGTGCCTGGAGTGCGGGCAACACTGAAGCTTTCTTT. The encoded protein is CAWSAGNTEAFF. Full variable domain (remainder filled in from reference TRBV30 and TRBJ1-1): SQTIHQWPATLVQPVGSPLSLECTVEGTSNPNLYWYRQAAGRGLQLLFYSVGIGQISSEVPQNLSASRPQDRQFILSSKKLLLSDSGFYLCAWSAGNTEAFFGQGTRLTVV.

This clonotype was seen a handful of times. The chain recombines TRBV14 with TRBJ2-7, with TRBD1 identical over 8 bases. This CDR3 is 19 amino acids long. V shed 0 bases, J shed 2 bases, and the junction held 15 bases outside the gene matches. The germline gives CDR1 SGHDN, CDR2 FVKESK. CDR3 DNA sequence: TGTGCCAGCAGCCAAGATGGGTGGTCGTTCAGGGGGCCAACCTACGAGCAGTACTTC. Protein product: CASSQDGWSFRGPTYEQYF.

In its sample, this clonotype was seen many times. As DNA, the CDR3 is TGTGCCAGCCTCCCGAGGACCGGGGCGGGGTATGGCTACACCTTC. Translated: CASLPRTGAGYGYTF. V gene TRBV2 combines with J gene TRBJ1-2, with a weak D call TRBD1 (5 bases). CDR3 length: 15 residues. CDR1 and CDR2 from the germline V gene are SNHLY and FYNNEI. The V gene lost 8 bases and the J gene lost 5 bases, with 21 bases spanning the gap.

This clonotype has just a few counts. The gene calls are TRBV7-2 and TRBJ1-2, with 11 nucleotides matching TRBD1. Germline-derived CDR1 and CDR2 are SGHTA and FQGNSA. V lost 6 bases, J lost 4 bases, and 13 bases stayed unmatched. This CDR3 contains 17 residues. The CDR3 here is CASSSMGQGEGGYGYTF. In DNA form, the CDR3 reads TGTGCCAGCAGTTCAATGGGACAGGGGGAAGGTGGCTATGGCTACACCTTC.

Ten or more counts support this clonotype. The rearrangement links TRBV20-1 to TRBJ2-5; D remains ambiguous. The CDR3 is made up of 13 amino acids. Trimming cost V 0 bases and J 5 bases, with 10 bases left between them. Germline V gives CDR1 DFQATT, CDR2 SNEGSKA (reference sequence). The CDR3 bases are TGCAGTGCTAGAGATTTGGCGATGGAGACCCAGTACTTC. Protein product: CSARDLAMETQYF.

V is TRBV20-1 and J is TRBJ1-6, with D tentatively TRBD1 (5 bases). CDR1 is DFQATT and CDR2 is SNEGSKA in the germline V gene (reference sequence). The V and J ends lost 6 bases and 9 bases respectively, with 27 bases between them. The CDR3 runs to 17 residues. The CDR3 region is CSANELRAPNPSSPLHF. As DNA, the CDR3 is TGCAGTGCAAACGAACTCAGGGCCCCAAACCCTTCTTCACCCCTCCACTTT.

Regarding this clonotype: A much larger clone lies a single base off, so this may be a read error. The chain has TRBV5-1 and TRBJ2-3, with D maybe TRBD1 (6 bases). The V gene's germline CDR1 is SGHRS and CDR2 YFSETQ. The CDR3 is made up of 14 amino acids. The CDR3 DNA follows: TGCGCCAGCAGCCCCACGACAGGACCAGATACGCGGTATTTT. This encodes CASSPTTGPDTRYF.

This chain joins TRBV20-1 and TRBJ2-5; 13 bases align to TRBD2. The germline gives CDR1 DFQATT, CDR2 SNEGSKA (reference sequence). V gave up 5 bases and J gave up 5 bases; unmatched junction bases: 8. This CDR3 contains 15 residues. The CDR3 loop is CSAGTSGRAGETQYF. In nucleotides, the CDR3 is TGCAGTGCTGGCACTAGCGGGAGGGCGGGGGAGACCCAGTACTTC.